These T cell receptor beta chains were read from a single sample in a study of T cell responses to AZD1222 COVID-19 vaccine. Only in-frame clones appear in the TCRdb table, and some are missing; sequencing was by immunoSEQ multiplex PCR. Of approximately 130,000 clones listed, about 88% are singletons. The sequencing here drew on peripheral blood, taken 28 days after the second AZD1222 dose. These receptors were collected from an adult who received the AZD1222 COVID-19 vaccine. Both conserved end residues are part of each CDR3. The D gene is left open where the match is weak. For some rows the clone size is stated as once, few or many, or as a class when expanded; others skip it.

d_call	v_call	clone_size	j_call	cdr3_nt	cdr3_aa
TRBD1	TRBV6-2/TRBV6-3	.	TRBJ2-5	TGTGCCAGCAGTCCGACGACAGGGGGATATTGGGAGACCCAGTACTTC	CASSPTTGGYWETQYF
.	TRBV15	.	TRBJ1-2	TGTGCCACCAGCAGAGAGACGGGCGGCTACACCTTC	CATSRETGGYTF
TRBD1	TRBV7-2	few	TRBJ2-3	TGTGCCAGCAGCCCCGGACAGGGGACAGATACGCAGTATTTT	CASSPGQGTDTQYF
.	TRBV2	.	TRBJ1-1	TGTGCCAGCAGTGAACTAACCAGAATGAACACTGAAGCTTTCTTT	CASSELTRMNTEAFF
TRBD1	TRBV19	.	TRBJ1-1	TGTGCCAGTAGTAGCATGACAGGGGGTTTCTGGACTGAAGCTTTCTTT	CASSSMTGGFWTEAFF
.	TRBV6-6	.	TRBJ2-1	TGTGCCAGCAGTTTCACAGGGAATGAGCAGTTCTTC	CASSFTGNEQFF
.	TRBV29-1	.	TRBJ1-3	TGCAGCGTTAATGGGCCTCCTGGAAACACCATATATTTT	CSVNGPPGNTIYF
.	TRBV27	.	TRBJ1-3	TGTGCCAGCAGTTTACAGGGGAGGTCTGGAAACACCATATATTTT	CASSLQGRSGNTIYF
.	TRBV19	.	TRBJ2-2	TGTGCCAGTAGTATAGGAGGGCGGGCCGGGGAGCTGTTTTTT	CASSIGGRAGELFF
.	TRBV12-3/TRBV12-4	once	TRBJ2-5	TGTGCCAGCAGCTACAGCGACCAAGAGACCCAGTACTTC	CASSYSDQETQYF
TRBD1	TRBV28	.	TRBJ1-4	TGTGCCAGCAGTTCGCTGACAGGGGATGGGACTAATGAAAAACTGTTTTTT	CASSSLTGDGTNEKLFF
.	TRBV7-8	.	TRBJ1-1	TGTGCCAGCAGCTTAGGGCTGGGGAGCACTGAAGCTTTCTTT	CASSLGLGSTEAFF
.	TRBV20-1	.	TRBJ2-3	TGCAGTGCTAGTGACGGGGGCTTGGATACGCAGTATTTT	CSASDGGLDTQYF
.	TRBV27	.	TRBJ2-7	TGTGCCAGCAGTTATTTAGGGATCGACGAGCAGTACTTC	CASSYLGIDEQYF
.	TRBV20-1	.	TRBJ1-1	TGCAGTGCTAGTGGAGAGAACACTGAAGCTTTCTTT	CSASGENTEAFF
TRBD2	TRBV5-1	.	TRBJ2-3	TGCGCCAGCAGCTTGGACGGGACTAGCGGGGGGGCCACAGATACGCAGTATTTT	CASSLDGTSGGATDTQYF
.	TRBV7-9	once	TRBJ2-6	TGTGCCAGCAGCCCAAGCTCTGGGGCCAACGTCCTGACTTTC	CASSPSSGANVLTF
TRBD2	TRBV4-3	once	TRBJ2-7	TGCGCCAGCAGCCGGGGGCGGGGGGCCGCCTACGAGCAGTACTTC	CASSRGRGAAYEQYF